This T cell receptor (beta chain) is drawn from a study of shared clonotypes between healthy human individuals. Overall study: CD4 naive and memory got three plates each, CD8 naive two, CD8 memory one.

The investigators split CD4+ cells into a CD45RA+ naive subset and a CD45RA-negative memory subset. This CDR3 region has 14 residues. Germline values: CDR1 SGHAT, CDR2 FQNNGV. Trimming cost V 5 bases and J 1 base, with 12 bases left between them. Sequenced by immunoSEQ multiplex PCR; TCRdb stores in-frame clones only, minus some. The sample has 2 million to 2.5 million clones, approximately 90% seen once; the top ten hold about 0.41%. Sequenced input: naive CD4+ T cells from PBMCs. Subset indicated: CD45RA+ positively selected. The chain employs TRBV11-2 and TRBJ2-7, with D possibly matching TRBD2 (6 bases). This clonotype originated in a man younger than 35 in good health. Some clones in this sample may be carry-over from other donors' samples. In DNA, the CDR3 is TGTGCCAGCAGCATAATAGCGGCTTCCTACGAGCAGTACTTC. This codes for CASSIIAASYEQYF.